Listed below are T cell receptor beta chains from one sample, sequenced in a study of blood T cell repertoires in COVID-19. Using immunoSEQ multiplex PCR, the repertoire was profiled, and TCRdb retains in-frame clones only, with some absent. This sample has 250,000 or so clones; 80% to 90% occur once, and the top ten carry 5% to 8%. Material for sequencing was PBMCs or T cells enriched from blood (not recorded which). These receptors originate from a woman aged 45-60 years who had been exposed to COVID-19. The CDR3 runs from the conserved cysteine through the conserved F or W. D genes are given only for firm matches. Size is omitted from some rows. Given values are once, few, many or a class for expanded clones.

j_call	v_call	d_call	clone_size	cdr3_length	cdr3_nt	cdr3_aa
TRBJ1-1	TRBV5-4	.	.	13	TGTGCCGGCCACGACAACCCGAACACTGAAGCTTTCTTT	CAGHDNPNTEAFF
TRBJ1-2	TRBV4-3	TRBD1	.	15	TGCGCCAGCAGCCCAGGACAGGGCGTCGGCTATGGCTACACCTTC	CASSPGQGVGYGYTF
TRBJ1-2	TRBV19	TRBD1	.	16	TGTGCCAGTAGTGCCGAACAGGGGCCGGCGAACTATGGCTACACCTTC	CASSAEQGPANYGYTF
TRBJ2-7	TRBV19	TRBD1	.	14	TGTGCCAGTAGGCACAGGGGGAACTCCTACGAGCAGTACTTC	CASRHRGNSYEQYF
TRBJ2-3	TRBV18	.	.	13	TGTGCCAGCTCACCACCGTCGGCAGATACGCAGTATTTT	CASSPPSADTQYF
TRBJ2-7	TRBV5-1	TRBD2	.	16	TGCGCCAGCAGCGGCGATCCTAGCGGGGGATCCTACGAGCAGTACTTC	CASSGDPSGGSYEQYF
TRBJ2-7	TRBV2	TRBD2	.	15	TGTGCCAGCAGCAAAGCGGGGGGGCCGGGTTACGAGCAGTACTTC	CASSKAGGPGYEQYF
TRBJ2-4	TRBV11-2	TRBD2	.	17	TGTGCCAGCAGCGGGACCAAGCGGGGAAGGCTAGGGGACATTCAGTACTTC	CASSGTKRGRLGDIQYF
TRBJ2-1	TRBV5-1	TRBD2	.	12	TGCGCCAGCAGCTTCGGGGGGAATGAGCAGTTCTTC	CASSFGGNEQFF
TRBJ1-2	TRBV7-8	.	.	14	TGTGCCAGCAGCTTAGGGGGGCAGAACTATGGCTACACCTTC	CASSLGGQNYGYTF
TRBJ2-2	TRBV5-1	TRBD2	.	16	TGCGCCAGCAGCCCCCAAGGGAGGGCGGGAACCGGGGAGCTGTTTTTT	CASSPQGRAGTGELFF
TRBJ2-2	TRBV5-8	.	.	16	TGTGCCAGCAGCCCTTACACCGGGGGGCAGACCGGGGAGCTGTTTTTT	CASSPYTGGQTGELFF
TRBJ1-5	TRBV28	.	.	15	TGTGCCAGCAGTCCATGGACAGTAGCAGAACAGCCCCAGCATTTT	CASSPWTVAEQPQHF
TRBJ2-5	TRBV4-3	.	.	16	TGCGCCAGCAGCCAAGACGTACCGGTTTTACAAGAGACCCAGTACTTC	CASSQDVPVLQETQYF
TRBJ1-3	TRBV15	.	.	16	TGTGCCACCAGCAGGCCTTCATCAGGGACTGGAAACACCATATATTTT	CATSRPSSGTGNTIYF
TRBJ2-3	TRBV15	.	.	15	TGTGCCACCAGCTCCCGGTCCCCAGGGACAGATACGCAGTATTTT	CATSSRSPGTDTQYF
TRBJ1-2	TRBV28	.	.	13	TGTGCCAGCAGTTTCCCGGGAAACTATGGCTACACCTTC	CASSFPGNYGYTF
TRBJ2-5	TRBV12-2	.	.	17	TGTGCAAGTCGGTCTGCTGGGGGGCCAGGGGGCCAAGAGACCCAGTACTTC	CASRSAGGPGGQETQYF
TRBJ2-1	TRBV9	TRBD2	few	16	TGTGCCAGCAGCGTAGGAGCTAGCGGTCGGGGTAATGAGCAGTTCTTC	CASSVGASGRGNEQFF
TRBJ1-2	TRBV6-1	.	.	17	TGTGCCAGCAGTGAATTGGTCCCCAGGACAGCCAATCGGGGCTACACCTTC	CASSELVPRTANRGYTF